This T cell receptor (beta chain) is drawn from a study of blood T cell repertoires in COVID-19. The CDR3 has 16 amino acids. After removal of 4 bases from V and 3 bases from J, the junction contained 10 bases not matched to a gene. In germline, CDR1 is SGHRS, CDR2 YFSETQ. Participants came from roughly 25 US areas, aged about 18 to 90 years. Per the original methods: The authors estimated nucleated cell counts from reference gene primer amplification. Data came from immunoSEQ multiplex PCR; TCRdb stores just in-frame clones and leaves some out. V and J calls and clone size come straight from that table; D and trimming were deduced from the DNA. In the table there are a few hundred thousand clones, approximately 85% of which are singletons.

This chain uses TRBV5-1 with TRBJ2-1; 7 bases agree with TRBD1. The sequence was obtained from a man aged 30-40 years who had recovered from COVID-19. Sequenced sample: PBMCs or T cells enriched from blood (not recorded which). CDR3 sequence: CASSPQGQSLYNEQFF. Written as DNA, the CDR3 is TGCGCCAGCAGCCCGCAGGGACAGTCCCTCTACAATGAGCAGTTCTTC.